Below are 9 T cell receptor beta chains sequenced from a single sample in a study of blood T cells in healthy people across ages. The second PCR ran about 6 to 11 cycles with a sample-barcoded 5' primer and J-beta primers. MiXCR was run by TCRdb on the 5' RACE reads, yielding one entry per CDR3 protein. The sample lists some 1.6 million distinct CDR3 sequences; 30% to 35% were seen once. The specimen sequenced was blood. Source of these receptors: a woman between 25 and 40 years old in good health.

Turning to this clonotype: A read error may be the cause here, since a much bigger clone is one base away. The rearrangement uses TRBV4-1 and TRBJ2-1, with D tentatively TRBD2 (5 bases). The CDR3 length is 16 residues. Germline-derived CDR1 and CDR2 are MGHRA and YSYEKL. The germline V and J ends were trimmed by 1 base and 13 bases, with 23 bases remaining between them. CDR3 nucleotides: TGCGCCAGCAGCCAAGTCGGTGGGCGGGCTAAAGAGACCCAGTTCTTC. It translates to CASSQVGGRAKETQFF.

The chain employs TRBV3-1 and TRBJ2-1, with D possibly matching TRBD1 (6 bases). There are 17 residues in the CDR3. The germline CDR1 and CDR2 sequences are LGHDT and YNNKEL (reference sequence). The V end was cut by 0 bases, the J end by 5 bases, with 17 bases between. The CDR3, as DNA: TGTGCCAGCAGCCAAGATCCCCACAGGGTAGTGCACAATGAGCAGTTCTTC. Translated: CASSQDPHRVVHNEQFF.

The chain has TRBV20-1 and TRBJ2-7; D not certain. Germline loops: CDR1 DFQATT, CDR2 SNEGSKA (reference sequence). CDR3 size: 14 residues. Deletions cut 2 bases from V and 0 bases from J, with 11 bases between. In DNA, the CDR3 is TGCAGTGCTAGACCTAGATGGAACTCCTACGAGCAGTACTTC. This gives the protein CSARPRWNSYEQYF.

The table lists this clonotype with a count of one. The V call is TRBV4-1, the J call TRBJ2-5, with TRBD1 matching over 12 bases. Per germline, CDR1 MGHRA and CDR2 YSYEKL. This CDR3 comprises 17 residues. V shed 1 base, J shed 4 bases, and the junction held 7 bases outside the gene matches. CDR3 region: CASSQGRGQGARETQYF. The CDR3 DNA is TGCGCCAGCAGCCAAGGGAGGGGACAGGGGGCGCGAGAGACCCAGTACTTC.

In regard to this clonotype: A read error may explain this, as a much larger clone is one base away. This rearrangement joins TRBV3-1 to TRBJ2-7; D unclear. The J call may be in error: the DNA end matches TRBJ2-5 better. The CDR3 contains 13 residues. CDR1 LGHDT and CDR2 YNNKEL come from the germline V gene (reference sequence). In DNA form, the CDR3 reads TGTGCCGGCAGCCAAGGCCAGAAAGAGACCCAGTACTTC. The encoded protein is CAGSQGQKETQYF.

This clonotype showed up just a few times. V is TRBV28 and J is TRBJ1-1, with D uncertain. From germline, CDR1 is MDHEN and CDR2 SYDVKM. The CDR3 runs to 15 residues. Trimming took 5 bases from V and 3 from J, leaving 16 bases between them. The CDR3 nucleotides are TGTGCCAGCAGTGCCCGAGGAGGGTCGGACACTGAAGCTTTCTTT. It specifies CASSARGGSDTEAFF.

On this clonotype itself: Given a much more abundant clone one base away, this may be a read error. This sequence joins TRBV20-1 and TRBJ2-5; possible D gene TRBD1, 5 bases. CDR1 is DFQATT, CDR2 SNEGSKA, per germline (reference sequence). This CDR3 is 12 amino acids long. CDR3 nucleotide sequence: TGCACCTTATACAGACAGCAAGAGACCCAGTACTTC. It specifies CTLYRQQETQYF.

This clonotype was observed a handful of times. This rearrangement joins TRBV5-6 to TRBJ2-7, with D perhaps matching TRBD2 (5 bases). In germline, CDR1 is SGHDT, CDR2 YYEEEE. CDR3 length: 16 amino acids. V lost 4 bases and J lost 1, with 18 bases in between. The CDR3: CASSTPGSRTSYEQYF. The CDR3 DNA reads TGTGCCAGCAGCACACCGGGATCCCGAACGTCCTACGAGCAGTACTTC.

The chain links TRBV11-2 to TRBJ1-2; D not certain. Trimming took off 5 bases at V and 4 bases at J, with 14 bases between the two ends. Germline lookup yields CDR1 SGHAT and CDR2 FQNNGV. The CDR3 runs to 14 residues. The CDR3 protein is CASSPDLVGYGYTF. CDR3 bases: TGTGCCAGCAGCCCCGATCTCGTGGGCTATGGCTACACCTTC.